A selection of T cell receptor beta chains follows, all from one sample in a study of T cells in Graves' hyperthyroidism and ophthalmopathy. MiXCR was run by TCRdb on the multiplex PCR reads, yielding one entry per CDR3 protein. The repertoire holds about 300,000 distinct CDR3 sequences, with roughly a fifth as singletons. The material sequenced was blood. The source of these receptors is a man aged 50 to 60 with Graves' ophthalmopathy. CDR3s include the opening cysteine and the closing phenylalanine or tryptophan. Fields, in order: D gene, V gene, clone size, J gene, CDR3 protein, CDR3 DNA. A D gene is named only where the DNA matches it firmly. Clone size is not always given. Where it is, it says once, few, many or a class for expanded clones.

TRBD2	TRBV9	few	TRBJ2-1	CASSVTSGTTGNEQFF	TGTGCCAGCAGCGTGACTAGCGGGACCACGGGGAATGAGCAGTTCTTC
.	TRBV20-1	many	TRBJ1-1	CSARGRGPSEAFF	TGCAGTGCTAGAGGGCGGGGGCCCTCTGAAGCTTTCTTT
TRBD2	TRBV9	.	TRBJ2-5	CASSVEWSGRAQYF	TGTGCCAGCAGCGTAGAATGGTCAGGGAGGGCCCAGTACTTC
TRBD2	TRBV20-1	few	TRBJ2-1	CSAKKTSGSYNEQFF	TGCAGTGCTAAGAAGACTAGCGGGAGCTACAATGAGCAGTTCTTC
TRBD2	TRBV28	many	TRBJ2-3	CASSSPRGLAGGDTQYF	TGTGCCAGCAGTTCGCCTCGGGGACTAGCGGGGGGGGATACGCAGTATTTT
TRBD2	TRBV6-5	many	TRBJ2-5	CASTRASGAADQYF	TGTGCCAGCACCCGGGCTAGCGGGGCCGCGGACCAGTACTTC
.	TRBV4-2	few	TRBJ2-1	CASSQDRAASTYNEQFF	TGTGCCAGCAGCCAAGATCGAGCGGCTAGCACCTACAATGAGCAGTTCTTC
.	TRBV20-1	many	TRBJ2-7	CSGQGGSSEQYF	TGCAGTGGCCAGGGGGGATCCTCCGAGCAGTACTTC
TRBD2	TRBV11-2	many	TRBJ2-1	CASRPSSGRNEQFF	TGTGCCAGCAGACCTTCTAGCGGGAGGAATGAGCAGTTCTTC
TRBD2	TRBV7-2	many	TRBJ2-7	CASRKAGGTEQYF	TGTGCCAGCAGGAAAGCGGGAGGAACCGAGCAGTACTTC